The 32 T cell receptor beta chains presented below share a single source sample, sequenced in a study of T cells in Graves' hyperthyroidism and ophthalmopathy. TCR beta CDR3 regions were amplified from RNA. HTBI primers were employed in a first-round RT-PCR of the TCR CDR3. One entry per CDR3 protein, called by TCRdb with MiXCR from the multiplex PCR reads. This sample carries some 360,000 distinct CDR3 sequences, roughly 14% of them seen once, and the ten largest clones take around 10%. Source material: blood. The source of these receptors is a woman in her sixties with Graves' hyperthyroidism.

The rearrangement uses TRBV6-5 and TRBJ2-1; D unresolved. CDR3 length: 15 residues. In germline, CDR1 is MNHEY, CDR2 SVGAGI. With 0 bases removed from V and 5 bases from J, the gap between germline ends came to 11 bases. The CDR3 protein is CASSYSIRSNNEQFF. Here the CDR3 DNA reads TGTGCCAGCAGTTACTCGATAAGATCTAACAATGAGCAGTTCTTC.

The rearrangement joins TRBV10-3 to TRBJ2-2; D is perhaps TRBD1 (5 bases). Germline V CDR1 and CDR2: ENHRY, SYGVKD. This CDR3 has 13 residues. The V end lost 6 bases, the J end lost 1 base, and 6 bases lay between the germline ends. For the CDR3, the DNA is TGTGCCATCAGCGGACAGAACACCGGGGAGCTGTTTTTT. This gives the protein CAISGQNTGELFF.

This clonotype has at least ten counts. This chain joins TRBV12-3 or TRBV12-4 and TRBJ1-1; D possibly corresponds to TRBD1 (5 bases). This CDR3 comprises 16 residues. V lost 3 bases and J 4 bases, leaving 18 bases between the germline ends. The CDR3 spells CASSFSGPRGGTEAFF. CDR3 coding DNA: TGTGCCAGCAGTTTTTCCGGGCCTAGGGGAGGCACTGAAGCTTTCTTT.

The chain couples TRBV20-1 to TRBJ1-3; tentatively, D is TRBD1 (5 bases). Trimming removed 3 bases at V and 0 bases at J, with 9 bases between. This CDR3 has 14 residues. CDR1 and CDR2 from the germline V gene are DFQATT and SNEGSKA (reference sequence). The CDR3 loop reads CSARDTVSGNTIYF. As DNA, the CDR3 is TGCAGTGCTAGGGACACGGTCTCTGGAAACACCATATATTTT.

This clonotype was seen a few times. The chain is built from TRBV12-3 or TRBV12-4 and TRBJ2-7; 7 positions agree with TRBD1. This CDR3 region has 14 residues. V shed 3 bases, J shed 3 bases, and the junction held 5 bases outside the gene matches. CDR3 sequence (DNA): TGTGCCAGCAGTTTGTTTGGGACAGACTACGAGCAGTACTTC. Protein: CASSLFGTDYEQYF.

On this clonotype: A read error may explain this, as a much larger clone is one base away. The chain is built from TRBV12-3 or TRBV12-4 and TRBJ2-1, with 8 bases matching TRBD1. J lost 10 bases, V lost 5 bases, and 22 bases had no gene match. This CDR3 comprises 18 residues. CDR3 region: CASSRAGTGKPWGYEQFF. In nucleotides, the CDR3 is TGTGCCAGCAGTCGGGCCGGGACAGGCAAACCCTGGGGCTACGAGCAGTTCTTC.

In this sample, this clonotype turned up a few times. J is TRBJ1-5 and V is TRBV4-1; the D is unclear. V gave up 0 bases and J gave up 0 bases, with 12 bases separating them. Germline lookup yields CDR1 MGHRA and CDR2 YSYEKL. The CDR3 consists of 17 residues. The CDR3 loop reads CASSQDLRMDSNQPQHF. CDR3 in DNA: TGCGCCAGCAGCCAAGATCTCCGGATGGATAGCAATCAGCCCCAGCATTTT.

This clonotype was detected ten times or more. The chain uses TRBV11-2 and TRBJ2-1, with D tentatively TRBD2 (6 bases). CDR3 length: 16 amino acids. CDR1 SGHAT and CDR2 FQNNGV come from the germline V gene. The V gene lost 5 bases and the J gene lost 3 bases, with 17 bases spanning the gap. The CDR3 DNA is TGTGCCAGCAGCCGGGACTTCCCCCCGGACTACAATGAGCAGTTCTTC. Translating gives CASSRDFPPDYNEQFF.

This clonotype was recorded at least ten times. The chain is built from TRBV28 and TRBJ2-3, with TRBD2 matching over 7 bases. This CDR3 is 13 amino acids long. Germline CDR1 is MDHEN and CDR2 is SYDVKM. The trim removed 2 bases at V and 4 bases at J, leaving 0 bases unmatched. The CDR3, as DNA: TGTGCCAGCAGTTTAAGCGGGGCAGATACGCAGTATTTT. Translation: CASSLSGADTQYF. Complete variable domain (other parts from reference TRBV28 and TRBJ2-3): DVKVTQSSRYLVKRTGEKVFLECVQDMDHENMFWYRQDPGLGLRLIYFSYDVKMKEKGDIPEGYSVSREKKERFSLILESASTNQTSMYLCASSLSGADTQYFGPGTRLTVL.

This clonotype was counted many times. The chain uses TRBV20-1 and TRBJ2-2, with TRBD2 identical over 13 bases. V gave up 1 base and J gave up 4 bases; unmatched junction bases: 6. The CDR3 length is 17 residues. Germline CDR1 and CDR2: DFQATT and SNEGSKA (reference sequence). The CDR3 is CSARGRRTSGSTGELFF. In nucleotides, the CDR3 is TGCAGTGCTAGAGGTCGAAGGACTAGCGGGAGCACCGGGGAGCTGTTTTTT.

There are many counts of this clonotype. The rearrangement joins TRBV7-9 to TRBJ2-7, with D perhaps matching TRBD1 (6 bases). The CDR3 extends over 14 amino acids. Germline CDR1 is SEHNR and CDR2 is FQNEAQ (reference sequence). Trimming took off 1 base at V and 2 bases at J, with 9 bases between the two ends. The DNA for the CDR3 is TGTGCCAGCAGCTTAGTCGCAGGGGCCTACGAGCAGTACTTC. As protein: CASSLVAGAYEQYF. The full variable domain, in which reference TRBV7-9 and TRBJ2-7 provide the parts outside the CDR3, is DTGVSQNPRHKITKRGQNVTFRCDPISEHNRLYWYRQTLGQGPEFLTYFQNEAQLEKSRLLSDRFSAERPKGSFSTLEIQRTEQGDSAMYLCASSLVAGAYEQYFGPGTRLTVT.

This clonotype was detected ten times or more. The V gene is TRBV20-1, the J gene TRBJ2-5; possible D gene TRBD1, 8 bases. This CDR3 has 14 residues. CDR1 DFQATT and CDR2 SNEGSKA come from the germline V gene (reference sequence). V lost 3 bases, J lost 1 base, and 12 bases lay in between. In DNA form, the CDR3 reads TGCAGTGCTAGGCGGGGGACAGGCCAAGAGACCCAGTACTTC. Amino acid sequence: CSARRGTGQETQYF.

For this clonotype: One end of the junction varies from germline; a read error may be responsible. The chain employs TRBV30 and TRBJ1-1; D call uncertain. CDR1 and CDR2 from the germline V gene are GTSNPN and SVGIG (reference sequence). CDR3 length: 11 residues. Here the CDR3 reads CAGRENTEAFF. CDR3 nucleotides: TGTGCCGGGAGAGAGAACACTGAAGCTTTCTTT. The full variable domain, with the rest looked up from reference TRBV30 and TRBJ1-1, is SQTIHQWPATLVQPVGSPLSLECTVEGTSNPNLYWYRQAAGRGLQLLFYSVGIGQISSEVPQNLSASRPQDRQFILSSKKLLLSDSGFYLCAGRENTEAFFGQGTRLTVV.

The chain recombines TRBV29-1 with TRBJ2-3; D is perhaps TRBD1 (6 bases). Germline V gene lookup returns CDR1 SQVTM and CDR2 ANQGSEA. V lost 7 bases and J 3 bases, leaving 8 bases between the germline ends. The CDR3 length is 11 residues. CDR3 residues: CSAGQTDTQYF. Written as DNA, the CDR3 is TGCAGCGCAGGACAGACAGATACGCAGTATTTT.

This clonotype has just a few counts. The chain recombines TRBV5-1 with TRBJ2-5, with D perhaps matching TRBD1 or TRBD2 (6 bases each). The CDR3 contains 14 residues. V gave up 4 bases and J gave up 4 bases, with 14 bases separating them. The germline CDR1 and CDR2 sequences are SGHRS and YFSETQ. The DNA for the CDR3 is TGCGCCAGCAGCACCAGCGGAGGGGGAGAGACCCAGTACTTC. Translating gives CASSTSGGGETQYF.

The table lists this clonotype with many counts. V usage is TRBV30 and J usage is TRBJ1-2; no firm D call. The CDR3 spans 11 residues. The germline gives CDR1 GTSNPN, CDR2 SVGIG (reference sequence). V was cut by 0 bases and J by 8 bases, with 7 bases left in between. In DNA form, the CDR3 reads TGTGCCTGGAGTGTTAGCGTCGGCTACACCTTC. Its translation: CAWSVSVGYTF.

This clonotype was seen repeatedly, ten times or more. The genes are TRBV6-6 and TRBJ2-5, with D possibly matching TRBD2 (6 bases). Per the germline V gene, CDR1 is MNHNY and CDR2 is SVGAGI (reference sequence). This CDR3 region has 17 residues. The V and J ends lost 1 base and 4 bases respectively, with 19 bases between them. The CDR3 loop reads CASSYYGGTGTRETQYF. The DNA for the CDR3 is TGTGCCAGCAGTTACTACGGAGGGACCGGGACTCGAGAGACCCAGTACTTC.

This clonotype was found a few times. The J gene is TRBJ2-7, the V gene TRBV4-1; D may be TRBD1 or TRBD2 (7 bases each). This CDR3 comprises 15 residues. In germline, CDR1 is MGHRA, CDR2 YSYEKL. V lost 3 bases and J 3 bases, leaving 15 bases between the germline ends. The CDR3 loop is CASSHQGGGDYEQYF. CDR3 DNA sequence: TGCGCCAGCAGCCACCAGGGGGGGGGGGACTACGAGCAGTACTTC.

This clonotype was counted many times. CDR3 nucleotide sequence: TGTGCCAGCAGCTTTCGGGGTAGCCGAAAAAATGGCTACACCTTC. It codes for CASSFRGSRKNGYTF. The chain is built from TRBV7-8 and TRBJ1-2; D ambiguous. CDR1 is SGHVS and CDR2 is FQNEAQ in the germline V gene. Trimming cost V 3 bases and J 6 bases, with 17 bases left between them. There are 15 residues in the CDR3.

This clonotype was observed at least ten times. This chain uses TRBV18 with TRBJ1-1; TRBD1 might be the D (6 bases). With 3 bases removed from V and 1 base from J, the gap between germline ends came to 9 bases. The CDR3 has 14 residues. Germline loops: CDR1 KGHSH, CDR2 LQKENI. The CDR3 sequence is CASSPRTENTEAFF. For the CDR3, the DNA is TGTGCCAGCTCACCCCGGACAGAGAACACTGAAGCTTTCTTT.

This clonotype was observed a few times. Here the CDR3 reads CASSLIIQGGEKLFF. Here the CDR3 DNA reads TGTGCCAGCAGTTTAATCATCCAGGGCGGTGAAAAACTGTTTTTT. This chain joins TRBV28 and TRBJ1-4; possibly TRBD1 for D (5 bases). Germline-derived CDR1 and CDR2 are MDHEN and SYDVKM. The CDR3 is 15 amino acids. The V and J ends lost 2 bases and 7 bases respectively, with 14 bases between them.

This clonotype was seen repeatedly, ten times or more. V gene TRBV2 combines with J gene TRBJ1-2; 9 bases line up with TRBD1. V dropped 10 bases and J dropped 4; count of bases not matched to a gene: 13. This CDR3 spans 15 amino acids. Looked up from germline, CDR1 is SNHLY and CDR2 is FYNNEI. For the CDR3, the DNA is TGTGCCACCCCTCTCCGGGACAGGGTGATCTATGGCTACACCTTC. It encodes CATPLRDRVIYGYTF.

Notes on this clonotype: This could be a read error, since a much larger clone is one nucleotide away. V gene TRBV7-3 combines with J gene TRBJ2-1; D ambiguous. CDR1 is SGHTA and CDR2 is FQGTGA in the germline V gene. The CDR3 extends over 15 amino acids. The CDR3 sequence is CVSSAPESSYNEQFF. CDR3 bases: TGTGTCAGCAGCGCGCCCGAGAGCTCCTACAATGAGCAGTTCTTC.

At least ten counts were recorded for this clonotype. The chain uses TRBV20-1 and TRBJ2-6; D may be TRBD2 (7 bases). The V gene's germline CDR1 is DFQATT and CDR2 SNEGSKA (reference sequence). This CDR3 comprises 14 residues. Trimming cost V 6 bases and J 4 bases, with 13 bases left between them. The chain's CDR3 is CSAVQGGGANVLTF. In DNA, the CDR3 is TGCAGTGCGGTACAGGGAGGGGGGGCCAACGTCCTGACTTTC.

The table lists this clonotype with many counts. The rearrangement links TRBV5-6 to TRBJ1-1; D is possibly TRBD1 (5 bases). With 2 bases removed from V and 6 bases from J, the gap between germline ends came to 11 bases. The CDR3 is made up of 13 amino acids. Germline V lookup: CDR1 SGHDT, CDR2 YYEEEE. The DNA for the CDR3 is TGTGCCAGCAGCTTAGGTTGGGGCGCTGAAGCTTTCTTT. Amino acids: CASSLGWGAEAFF.

This clonotype was found many times. This chain joins TRBV7-6 and TRBJ2-3; TRBD1 is a possible D gene (6 bases). The CDR3 covers 13 residues. CDR1 is SGHVS, CDR2 FNYEAQ, per germline. Trimming stripped 1 base from V and 6 bases from J, with 8 bases between. Here the CDR3 DNA reads TGTGCCAGCAGCTTAGGGGGGCTGGATACGCAGTATTTT. Residues: CASSLGGLDTQYF.

With respect to this clonotype: This sequence may be a read error, since a much larger clone differs from it by one base. The gene calls are TRBV3-1 and TRBJ1-1; TRBD1 matches 9 bases. J gave up 3 bases and V 4 bases, and 12 bases lay outside the gene matches. Germline CDR1 reads LGHDT; CDR2 reads YNNKEL (reference sequence). The CDR3 covers 17 residues. CDR3 bases: TGTGCCAGCAGCCCCCGGACAGGGGACGCCGTGGACACTGAAGCTTTCTTT. Residues: CASSPRTGDAVDTEAFF. The full variable domain, completed using reference TRBV3-1 and TRBJ1-1, is DTAVSQTPKYLVTQMGNDKSIKCEQNLGHDTMYWYKQDSKKFLKIMFSYNNKELIINETVPNRFSPKSPDKAHLNLHINSLELGDSAVYFCASSPRTGDAVDTEAFFGQGTRLTVV.

The sample holds a few counts of this clonotype. This chain links TRBV19 with TRBJ1-2, with a weak D call TRBD1 (5 bases). The CDR3 length is 13 residues. V was cut by 11 bases and J by 2 bases, with 15 bases left in between. Germline CDR1 LNHDA, CDR2 SQIVND (reference sequence). The chain's CDR3 is CASRPSGNYGYTF. CDR3 coding DNA: TGTGCCTCCCGCCCCTCAGGGAACTATGGCTACACCTTC.

This chain joins TRBV5-1 and TRBJ2-7, with 12 bases identical to TRBD1. The CDR3 length is 16 residues. Germline CDR1 is SGHRS and CDR2 is YFSETQ. The J segment lost 3 bases and the V segment lost 3 bases, leaving 7 bases of the junction unmatched. The CDR3 here is CASSSKGQGALYEQYF. The CDR3 DNA follows: TGCGCCAGCAGCTCAAAGGGACAGGGGGCCCTCTACGAGCAGTACTTC.

This clonotype has at least ten counts. The chain has TRBV7-2 and TRBJ1-1; the D gene is possibly TRBD1 (5 bases). This CDR3 spans 13 amino acids. V lost 3 bases to trimming and J lost 5 bases, with 10 bases between them. The germline CDR1 and CDR2 sequences are SGHTA and FQGNSA. The CDR3 here is CASSFPGRTEAFF. In DNA form, the CDR3 reads TGTGCCAGCAGCTTCCCAGGGCGAACTGAAGCTTTCTTT.

This CDR3 is CASNPGHFGDEQFF. The CDR3 DNA reads as TGTGCCAGCAACCCCGGTCATTTTGGGGATGAGCAGTTCTTC. The rearrangement joins TRBV6-1 to TRBJ2-1, with D unresolved. Germline-derived CDR1 and CDR2 are MNHNS and SASEGT. The length of the CDR3 is 14 residues. The V end was cut by 7 bases, the J end by 8 bases, with 18 bases between.

The CDR3, as DNA: TGTGCCAGCAGCCAAGGTGGAGCGGGAGCGGGGGAGCTGTTTTTT. Protein: CASSQGGAGAGELFF. The chain uses TRBV3-1 and TRBJ2-2; 8 bases match TRBD2. The CDR3 totals 15 residues. Trimming at V came to 1 base and at J to 8 bases, leaving 6 bases not matched to a gene. Germline V gives CDR1 LGHDT, CDR2 YNNKEL (reference sequence).